Listed below are T cell receptor beta chains from one sample, sequenced in a study of beta chain features in type 1 diabetes. Measured with immunoSEQ multiplex PCR; TCRdb has only the in-frame clones, and not every one. The repertoire holds fewer than 300,000 clones, with 20% as singletons. Sequenced input: naive CD4+ T cells from blood. The receptors stem from a woman aged 35 to 49 with type 1 diabetes. CDR3s include the opening cysteine and the closing phenylalanine or tryptophan. D genes are given only for firm matches. Not all rows give a size; the values are once, few, many and, for expanded clones, a class.

cdr3_nt | cdr3_aa | d_call | cdr3_length | j_call | clone_size | v_call
TGTGCCAGCAGTGTCCTACAGACGGAAGCTTTCTTT | CASSVLQTEAFF | . | 12 | TRBJ1-1 | . | TRBV7-9
TGTGCCAGCTCACCCCAAACCGGGACAGGGGTAAAAGAGCAGTACTTC | CASSPQTGTGVKEQYF | TRBD1 | 16 | TRBJ2-7 | few | TRBV18
TGTGCCTGGAGTACTGGGACTACAGAGCAGTTCTTC | CAWSTGTTEQFF | TRBD2 | 12 | TRBJ2-1 | few | TRBV30
TGCAGTGCTGGACAGCAAACCCAGTACTTC | CSAGQQTQYF | . | 10 | TRBJ2-5 | . | TRBV20-1
TGTGCCAGCAGCTCCGTGAGGGCGCTAACCGGGGAGCTGTTTTTT | CASSSVRALTGELFF | . | 15 | TRBJ2-2 | . | TRBV7-9
TGTGCCACCAGTACAGGGGGGACTAATGAAAAACTGTTTTTT | CATSTGGTNEKLFF | TRBD1 | 14 | TRBJ1-4 | few | TRBV15
TGTGCCAGCACCCTGCTGGGGGCTACGGGCTATGGCTACACCTTC | CASTLLGATGYGYTF | . | 15 | TRBJ1-2 | . | TRBV2
TGCGCCAGCAGCTTCCTAGGACAGGGACCGACAACTGAAGCTTTCTTT | CASSFLGQGPTTEAFF | TRBD1 | 16 | TRBJ1-1 | . | TRBV5-1
TGCGCCAGCAGCAACTTTCTAGCGGGGAGCTCCTACGAGCAGTACTTC | CASSNFLAGSSYEQYF | TRBD2 | 16 | TRBJ2-7 | . | TRBV4-3
TGTGCCAGCAGTTTCGACAGGACCTATGGCTACACCTTC | CASSFDRTYGYTF | . | 13 | TRBJ1-2 | few | TRBV7-3
TGTGCCTGGAGTTCAGGGGGCAACCAGCCCCAGCATTTT | CAWSSGGNQPQHF | TRBD1 | 13 | TRBJ1-5 | . | TRBV30
TGCAGTGCTAGAGGGTTAGCGAGGCAGTTCTTC | CSARGLARQFF | . | 11 | TRBJ2-1 | . | TRBV20-1
TGTGCCAGCAGCCCGGGACAGGGGATCGATGAGCAGTTCTTC | CASSPGQGIDEQFF | TRBD1 | 14 | TRBJ2-1 | few | TRBV7-9
TGTGCCAGCTCACAGGGACAGACCAACGAGCAGTACTTC | CASSQGQTNEQYF | TRBD1 | 13 | TRBJ2-7 | few | TRBV18
TGCAGCGTTGGAGCGAACACTGAAGCTTTCTTT | CSVGANTEAFF | . | 11 | TRBJ1-1 | few | TRBV29-1
TGTGCCAGCAGTTCCGACAGGGGATTTCTTGGCATTCAGTACTTC | CASSSDRGFLGIQYF | TRBD1 | 15 | TRBJ2-4 | few | TRBV6-5
TGTGCCTGGAGTTTAGGACTAGCGGCACTTCAAGAGACCCAGTACTTC | CAWSLGLAALQETQYF | TRBD2 | 16 | TRBJ2-5 | . | TRBV30
TGTGCCAGCAGCCCTCGGCCAGGTGGACAGCCCCAGCATTTT | CASSPRPGGQPQHF | . | 14 | TRBJ1-5 | . | TRBV9
TGTGCCAGCGGCCCATCCGGGTGGGGCCCAGATACGCAGTATTTT | CASGPSGWGPDTQYF | . | 15 | TRBJ2-3 | . | TRBV27
TGTGCCAGCAGTTTTGGCCTAGAGAACTACGAGCAGTACTTC | CASSFGLENYEQYF | . | 14 | TRBJ2-7 | . | TRBV28
TGCAGCGTCGGTAGCGGGGGAGAGACCCAGTACTTC | CSVGSGGETQYF | TRBD2 | 12 | TRBJ2-5 | . | TRBV29-1
TGTGCCAGCTCACCCCTGACAGGGCAAGAGACCCAGTACTTC | CASSPLTGQETQYF | TRBD1 | 14 | TRBJ2-5 | few | TRBV18
TGTGCCATCAGTGAGTCCCCCGGGACTAGCAGATTCACAGATACGCAGTATTTT | CAISESPGTSRFTDTQYF | TRBD2 | 18 | TRBJ2-3 | . | TRBV10-3
TGTGCCAGCAGCTTAGCCGCAGGATTCAATCAGCCCCAGCATTTT | CASSLAAGFNQPQHF | . | 15 | TRBJ1-5 | . | TRBV7-9
TGTGCCAGCAGCCCCGGATGGGCGTACTATGGCTACACCTTC | CASSPGWAYYGYTF | . | 14 | TRBJ1-2 | . | TRBV7-9
TGTGCCAGCAGCTTTCAACCGGGACAGGGAGGGCCAACTAATGAAAAACTGTTTTTT | CASSFQPGQGGPTNEKLFF | TRBD1 | 19 | TRBJ1-4 | . | TRBV7-9
TGTGCCTCCGCCGGGACTAGCGGGACGGGGACCCAGTACTTC | CASAGTSGTGTQYF | TRBD2 | 14 | TRBJ2-5 | few | TRBV6-5
TGCGCCAGTCGAGAAAGGGGCGATGACGCTGAAGCTTTCTTT | CASRERGDDAEAFF | . | 14 | TRBJ1-1 | . | TRBV5-1
TGTGCCAGCAGCGTAGGGTCGACAGGGAACGAGCAGTACTTC | CASSVGSTGNEQYF | TRBD1 | 14 | TRBJ2-7 | . | TRBV9
TGTGCCAGCAGAACTCCGACAGGGTATAATTCACCCCTCCACTTT | CASRTPTGYNSPLHF | TRBD1 | 15 | TRBJ1-6 | . | TRBV2
TGTGCCAGCAGCTTGGTTGTCGGACACTCTGGGGCCAACGTCCTGACTTTC | CASSLVVGHSGANVLTF | . | 17 | TRBJ2-6 | . | TRBV5-4
TGTGCCAGCAGTGCCGGGAATCAGCCCCAGCATTTT | CASSAGNQPQHF | . | 12 | TRBJ1-5 | . | TRBV2
TGTGCCAGCAGTGAAGGCGGAGGATACTCCTACGAGCAGTACTTC | CASSEGGGYSYEQYF | . | 15 | TRBJ2-7 | . | TRBV2
TGTGCCAGCAGCCAGGGGACAGGGCAGCCCCAGCATTTT | CASSQGTGQPQHF | TRBD1 | 13 | TRBJ1-5 | . | TRBV7-2
TGTGCCTGGAGTGTACTAAGTCAGCCCCAGCATTTT | CAWSVLSQPQHF | . | 12 | TRBJ1-5 | . | TRBV30